A single sample gave rise to the 8 T cell receptor beta chains below, sequenced in a study of T-cell memory formation after mild COVID-19. TCRdb itself ran the 5' RACE reads through MiXCR, one entry per CDR3 protein. The data hold some 160,000 distinct CDR3 sequences, with 10% to 15% observed a single time. Source material: PBMCs or a T cell subset sorted from them (not recorded which). Source of these receptors: a man aged 18-30 years who had mild COVID-19 (a few samples of this study predate the infection). Cell type and time point are not known.

This clonotype was seen only a few times. The rearrangement uses TRBV3-1 and TRBJ2-7; D gene uncertain. The CDR3 has 14 amino acids. From germline, CDR1 is LGHDT and CDR2 YNNKEL (reference sequence). Trimming removed 1 base at V and 2 bases at J, with 9 bases between. This CDR3 reads CASSQGRLTYEQYF. CDR3 coding DNA: TGTGCCAGCAGCCAAGGCAGGTTAACCTACGAGCAGTACTTC.

The genes are TRBV7-3 and TRBJ2-2, with D perhaps TRBD1 (6 bases). V was trimmed by 5 bases and J by 6 bases, leaving 13 bases between them. CDR3 length: 14 residues. Germline V CDR1 and CDR2: SGHTA, FQGTGA. CDR3 DNA sequence: TGTGCCAGCAGCAGAAACAGGGTGTCCGGGGAGCTGTTTTTT. It encodes CASSRNRVSGELFF.

The chain combines TRBV7-2 with TRBJ1-2; perhaps TRBD1 as D (5 bases). The CDR3 extends over 14 amino acids. Germline-derived CDR1 and CDR2 are SGHTA and FQGNSA. Trimming took off 3 bases at V and 10 bases at J, with 18 bases between the two ends. Here the CDR3 reads CASSFDRQTGFYTF. In nucleotides, the CDR3 is TGTGCCAGCAGCTTCGACAGACAAACTGGGTTCTACACCTTC.

This clonotype was found a few times. The V gene is TRBV5-1, the J gene TRBJ2-5, with TRBD2 identical over 8 bases. The trim removed 3 bases at V and 5 bases at J, leaving 6 bases unmatched. This CDR3 spans 14 amino acids. The germline V gene has CDR1 SGHRS and CDR2 YFSETQ. CDR3 loop: CASSSGTSTETQYF. DNA for the CDR3: TGCGCCAGCAGCTCAGGGACTAGTACTGAGACCCAGTACTTC.

This clonotype appeared a few times. The V gene is TRBV29-1, the J gene TRBJ2-7, with D perhaps assigned TRBD1 or TRBD2 (5 bases each). Germline-derived CDR1 and CDR2 are SQVTM and ANQGSEA. Between the trimmed V and J ends, which lost 6 bases and 2 bases, there was a span of 17 bases. This CDR3 comprises 14 residues. This chain's CDR3 is CSVRYFRGPYEQYF. The CDR3 DNA is TGCAGCGTCCGGTATTTTCGGGGCCCCTACGAGCAGTACTTC.

This rearrangement joins TRBV5-1 to TRBJ2-7, with 10 bases fitting TRBD1. The germline CDR1 and CDR2 sequences are SGHRS and YFSETQ. This CDR3 spans 14 amino acids. The junction had 6 bases not matched to a gene; V was cut back by 4 bases and J by 5 bases. This chain's CDR3 is CASSAGQGFNEQYF. The CDR3, as DNA: TGCGCCAGCAGCGCGGGACAGGGGTTCAACGAGCAGTACTTC.

This clonotype was detected only a few times. The chain links TRBV19 to TRBJ2-3; possibly TRBD1 for D (8 bases). V was clipped by 10 bases and J by 4 bases, with 18 bases between them. CDR3 size: 14 residues. CDR1 is LNHDA, CDR2 SQIVND, per germline (reference sequence). The CDR3 coding sequence is TGTGCCACTGAAGACAGGGGAGGGTCAGATACGCAGTATTTT. Protein: CATEDRGGSDTQYF. Full variable domain (rest looked up from reference TRBV19 and TRBJ2-3): DGGITQSPKYLFRKEGQNVTLSCEQNLNHDAMYWYRQDPGQGLRLIYYSQIVNDFQKGDIAEGYSVSREKKESFPLTVTSAQKNPTAFYLCATEDRGGSDTQYFGPGTRLTVL.

The rearrangement joins TRBV12-3 or TRBV12-4 to TRBJ2-1, with a weak D call TRBD1 (5 bases). V was shortened by 3 bases and J by 8 bases, with 11 bases between the two germline ends. CDR3 length: 13 amino acids. The CDR3 is CASSFTIGDEQFF. CDR3 DNA sequence: TGTGCCAGCAGTTTCACAATAGGGGATGAGCAGTTCTTC.